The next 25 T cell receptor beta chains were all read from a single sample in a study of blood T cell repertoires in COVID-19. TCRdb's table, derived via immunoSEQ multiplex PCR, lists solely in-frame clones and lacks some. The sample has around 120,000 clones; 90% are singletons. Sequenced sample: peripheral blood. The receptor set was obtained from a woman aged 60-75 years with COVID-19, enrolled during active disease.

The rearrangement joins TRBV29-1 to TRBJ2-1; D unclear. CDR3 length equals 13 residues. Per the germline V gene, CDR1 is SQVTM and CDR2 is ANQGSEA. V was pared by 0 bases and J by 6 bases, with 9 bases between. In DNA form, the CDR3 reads TGCAGCGTTGAAGAAATTCCGGGCAATGAGCAGTTCTTC. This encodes CSVEEIPGNEQFF.

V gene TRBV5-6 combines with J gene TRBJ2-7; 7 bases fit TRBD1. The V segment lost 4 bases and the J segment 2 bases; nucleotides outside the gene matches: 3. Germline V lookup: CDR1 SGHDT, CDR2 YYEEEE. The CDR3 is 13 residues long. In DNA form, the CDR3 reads TGTGCCAGCAGCCGGACAGGAACCTACGAGCAGTACTTC. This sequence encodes CASSRTGTYEQYF.

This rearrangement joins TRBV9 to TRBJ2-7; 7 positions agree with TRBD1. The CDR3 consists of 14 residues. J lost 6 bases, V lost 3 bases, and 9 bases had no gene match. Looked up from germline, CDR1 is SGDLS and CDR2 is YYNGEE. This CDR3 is CASSDTPDRPEQYF. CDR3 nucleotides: TGTGCCAGCAGCGACACCCCGGACAGGCCCGAGCAGTACTTC.

CDR3 bases: TGTGCCAGCAGCTCCGGACTAGCGAGGGATACGCAGTATTTT. Encoded protein: CASSSGLARDTQYF. The chain couples TRBV13 to TRBJ2-3; 9 bases align to TRBD2. The trim removed 4 bases at V and 6 bases at J, leaving 5 bases unmatched. The CDR3 has 14 residues. Germline V lookup: CDR1 PRHDT, CDR2 FYEKMQ (reference sequence). The variable domain in full, completed from reference TRBV13 and TRBJ2-3, reads AAGVIQSPRHLIKEKRETATLKCYPIPRHDTVYWYQQGPGQDPQFLISFYEKMQSDKGSIPDRFSAQQFSDYHSELNMSSLELGDSALYFCASSSGLARDTQYFGPGTRLTVL.

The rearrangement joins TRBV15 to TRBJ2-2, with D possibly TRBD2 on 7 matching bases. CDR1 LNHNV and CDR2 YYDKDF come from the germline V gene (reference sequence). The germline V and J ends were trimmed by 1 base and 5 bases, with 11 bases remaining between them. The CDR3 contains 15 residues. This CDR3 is CATSRGGGNTGELFF. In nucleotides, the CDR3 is TGTGCCACCAGCAGAGGGGGGGGCAATACCGGGGAGCTGTTTTTT.

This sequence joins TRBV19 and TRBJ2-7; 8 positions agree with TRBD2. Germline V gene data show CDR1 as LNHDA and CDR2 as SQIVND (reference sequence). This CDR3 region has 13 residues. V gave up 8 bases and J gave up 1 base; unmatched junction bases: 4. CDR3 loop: CASRGGVSYEQYF. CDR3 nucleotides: TGTGCCAGTCGGGGGGGGGTTTCCTACGAGCAGTACTTC.

CDR3 region: CASSRVPGTVGYTF. The CDR3 nucleotides are TGTGCCAGCAGCCGCGTACCCGGGACAGTAGGCTACACCTTC. V and J are TRBV14 and TRBJ1-2; the match to TRBD1 covers 7 bases. This CDR3 is 14 amino acids long. Losses at the gene ends were 4 bases for V and 8 bases for J; bases not matched to a gene: 10. Germline assignment: CDR1 SGHDN and CDR2 FVKESK.

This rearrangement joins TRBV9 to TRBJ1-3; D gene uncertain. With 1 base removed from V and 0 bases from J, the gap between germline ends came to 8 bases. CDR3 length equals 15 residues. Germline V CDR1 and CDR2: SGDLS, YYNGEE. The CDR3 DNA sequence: TGTGCCAGCAGCGTAAATCTTATCTCTGGAAACACCATATATTTT. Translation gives CASSVNLISGNTIYF.

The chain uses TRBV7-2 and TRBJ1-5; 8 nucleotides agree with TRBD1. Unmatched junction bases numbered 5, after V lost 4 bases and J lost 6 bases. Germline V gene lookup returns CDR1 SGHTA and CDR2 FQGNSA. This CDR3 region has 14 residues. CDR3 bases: TGTGCCAGCAGCTCGGACAGGGTTATTCAGCCCCAGCATTTT. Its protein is CASSSDRVIQPQHF.

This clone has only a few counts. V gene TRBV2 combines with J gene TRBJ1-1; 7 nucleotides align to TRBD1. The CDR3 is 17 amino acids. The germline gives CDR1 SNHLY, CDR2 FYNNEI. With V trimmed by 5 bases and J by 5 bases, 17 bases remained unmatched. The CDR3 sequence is CASSFFPPDRAATEAFF. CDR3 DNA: TGTGCCAGCAGTTTTTTTCCACCAGACAGGGCGGCGACTGAAGCTTTCTTT.

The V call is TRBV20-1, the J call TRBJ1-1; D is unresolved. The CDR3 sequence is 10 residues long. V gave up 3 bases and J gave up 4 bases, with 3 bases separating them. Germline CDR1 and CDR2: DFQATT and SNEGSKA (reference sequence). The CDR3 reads CSASVTEAFF. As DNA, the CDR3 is TGCAGTGCTAGCGTCACTGAAGCTTTCTTT.

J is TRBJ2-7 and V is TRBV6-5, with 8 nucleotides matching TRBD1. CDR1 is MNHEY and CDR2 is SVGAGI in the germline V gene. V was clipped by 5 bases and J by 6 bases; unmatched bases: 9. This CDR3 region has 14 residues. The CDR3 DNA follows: TGTGCCAGCAGTCGTGACAGGGGACTTACCGAGCAGTACTTC. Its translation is CASSRDRGLTEQYF.

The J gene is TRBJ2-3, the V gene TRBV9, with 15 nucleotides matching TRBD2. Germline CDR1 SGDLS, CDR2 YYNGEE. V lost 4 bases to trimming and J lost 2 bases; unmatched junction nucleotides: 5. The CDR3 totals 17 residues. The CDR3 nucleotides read TGTGCCAGCAGCACGCGGACTAGCGGGGGGGCCACAGATACGCAGTATTTT. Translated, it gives CASSTRTSGGATDTQYF.

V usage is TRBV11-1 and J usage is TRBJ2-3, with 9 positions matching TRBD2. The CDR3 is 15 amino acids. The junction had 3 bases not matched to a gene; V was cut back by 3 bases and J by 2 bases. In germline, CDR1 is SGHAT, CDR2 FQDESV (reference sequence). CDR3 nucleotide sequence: TGTGCCAGCAGCTTCAGCGGGGGGCTCACAGATACGCAGTATTTT. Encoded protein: CASSFSGGLTDTQYF.

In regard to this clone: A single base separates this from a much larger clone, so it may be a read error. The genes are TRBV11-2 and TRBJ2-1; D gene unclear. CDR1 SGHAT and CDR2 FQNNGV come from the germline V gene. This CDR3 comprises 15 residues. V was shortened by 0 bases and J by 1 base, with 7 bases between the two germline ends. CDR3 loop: CASSLEASSYNEQFF. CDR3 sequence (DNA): TGTGCCAGCAGCTTAGAGGCCAGTTCCTACAATGAGCAGTTCTTC.

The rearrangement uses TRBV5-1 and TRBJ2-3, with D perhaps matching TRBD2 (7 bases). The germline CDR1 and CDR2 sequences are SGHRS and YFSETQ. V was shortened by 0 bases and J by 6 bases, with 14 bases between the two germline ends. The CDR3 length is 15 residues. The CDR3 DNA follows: TGCGCCAGCAGCTTGGCGGGGGGCTCCGGCGATACGCAGTATTTT. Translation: CASSLAGGSGDTQYF.

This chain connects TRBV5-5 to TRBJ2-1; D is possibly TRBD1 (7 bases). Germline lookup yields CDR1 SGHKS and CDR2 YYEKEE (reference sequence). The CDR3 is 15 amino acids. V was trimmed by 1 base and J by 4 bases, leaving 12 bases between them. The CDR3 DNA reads TGTGCCAGCAGCTTGACCAGGGGGGCTTACAATGAGCAGTTCTTC. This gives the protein CASSLTRGAYNEQFF.

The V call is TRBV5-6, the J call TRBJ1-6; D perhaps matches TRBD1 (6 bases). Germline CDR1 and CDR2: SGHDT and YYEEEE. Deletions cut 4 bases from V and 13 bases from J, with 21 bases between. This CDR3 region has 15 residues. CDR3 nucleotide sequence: TGTGCCAGCAGCCTTCGACAGGCGAATTTCTCGCCCCTCCACTTT. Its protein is CASSLRQANFSPLHF.

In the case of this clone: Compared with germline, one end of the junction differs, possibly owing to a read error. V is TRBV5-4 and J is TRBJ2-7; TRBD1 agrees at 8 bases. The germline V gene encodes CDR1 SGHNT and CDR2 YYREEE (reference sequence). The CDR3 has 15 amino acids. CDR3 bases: TGTGCCAGCAGCTTGGTGGGATTTGACAGGGGCCCGACCCAATTC. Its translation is CASSLVGFDRGPTQF.

The CDR3 DNA reads as TGCGCCAGCAGCTTGGCCTTGGGGCTCTCCTACGAGCAGTACTTC. It yields the protein CASSLALGLSYEQYF. The chain links TRBV5-1 to TRBJ2-7; maybe TRBD1 (5 bases). V dropped 0 bases and J dropped 0 bases, with 10 bases sitting between them. CDR3 size: 15 residues. The germline V gene has CDR1 SGHRS and CDR2 YFSETQ.

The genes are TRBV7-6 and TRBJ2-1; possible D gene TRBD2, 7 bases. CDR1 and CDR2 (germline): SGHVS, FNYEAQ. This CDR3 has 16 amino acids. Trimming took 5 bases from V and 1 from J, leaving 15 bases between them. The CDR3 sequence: CASSVTGGVSYNEQFF. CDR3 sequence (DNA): TGTGCCAGCAGCGTCACGGGGGGCGTTTCCTACAATGAGCAGTTCTTC.

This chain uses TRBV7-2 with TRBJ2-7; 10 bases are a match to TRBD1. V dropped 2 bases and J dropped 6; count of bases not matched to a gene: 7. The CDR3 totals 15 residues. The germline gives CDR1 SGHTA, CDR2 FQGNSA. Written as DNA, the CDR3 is TGTGCCAGCAGCTTATCTCGGACAGGGGGACTCGAGCAGTACTTC. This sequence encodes CASSLSRTGGLEQYF.

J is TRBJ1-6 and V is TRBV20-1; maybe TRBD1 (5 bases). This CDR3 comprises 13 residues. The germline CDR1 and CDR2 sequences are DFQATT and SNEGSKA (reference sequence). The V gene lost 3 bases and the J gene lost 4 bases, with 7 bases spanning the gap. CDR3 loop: CSASRGYNSPLHF. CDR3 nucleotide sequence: TGCAGTGCTAGTAGGGGATATAATTCACCCCTCCACTTT.

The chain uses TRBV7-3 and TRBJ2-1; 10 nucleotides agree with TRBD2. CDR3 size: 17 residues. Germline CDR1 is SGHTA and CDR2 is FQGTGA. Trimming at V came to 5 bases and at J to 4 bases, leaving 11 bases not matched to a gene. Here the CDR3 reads CASSPEDSGGTYNEQFF. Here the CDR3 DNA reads TGTGCCAGCAGCCCCGAAGATAGCGGGGGGACTTACAATGAGCAGTTCTTC.

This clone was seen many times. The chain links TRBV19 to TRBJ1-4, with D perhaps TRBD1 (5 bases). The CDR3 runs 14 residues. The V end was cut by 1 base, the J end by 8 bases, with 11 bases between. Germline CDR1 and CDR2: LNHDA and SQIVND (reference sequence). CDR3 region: CASSIARGSEKLFF. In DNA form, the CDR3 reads TGTGCCAGTAGTATAGCGCGGGGGTCCGAAAAACTGTTTTTT. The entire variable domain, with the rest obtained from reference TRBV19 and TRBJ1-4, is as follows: DGGITQSPKYLFRKEGQNVTLSCEQNLNHDAMYWYRQDPGQGLRLIYYSQIVNDFQKGDIAEGYSVSREKKESFPLTVTSAQKNPTAFYLCASSIARGSEKLFFGSGTQLSVL.